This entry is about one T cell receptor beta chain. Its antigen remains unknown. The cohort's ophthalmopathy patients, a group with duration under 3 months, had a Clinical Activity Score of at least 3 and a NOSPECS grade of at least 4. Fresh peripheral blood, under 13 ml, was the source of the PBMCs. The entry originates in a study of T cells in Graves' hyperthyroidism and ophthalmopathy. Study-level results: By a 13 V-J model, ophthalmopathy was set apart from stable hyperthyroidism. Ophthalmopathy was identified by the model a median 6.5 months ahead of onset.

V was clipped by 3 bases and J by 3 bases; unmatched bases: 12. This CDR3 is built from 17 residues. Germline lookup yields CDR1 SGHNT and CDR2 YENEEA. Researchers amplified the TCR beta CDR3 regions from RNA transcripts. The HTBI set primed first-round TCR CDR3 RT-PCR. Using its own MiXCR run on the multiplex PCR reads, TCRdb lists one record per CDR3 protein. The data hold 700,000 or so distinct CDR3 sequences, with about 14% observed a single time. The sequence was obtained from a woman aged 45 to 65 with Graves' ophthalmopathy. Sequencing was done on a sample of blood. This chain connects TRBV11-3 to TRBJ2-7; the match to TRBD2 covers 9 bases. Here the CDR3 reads CASSFEGWLAGLYEQYF. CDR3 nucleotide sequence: TGTGCCAGCAGCTTCGAGGGGTGGCTAGCGGGACTCTACGAGCAGTACTTC.